Following are 28 T cell receptor beta chains from one sample sequenced in a study of shared clonotypes between healthy human individuals. Method: immunoSEQ multiplex PCR; TCRdb's copy keeps in-frame clones and lacks some. The sample includes around 2,000,000 clones, 85% to 95% of them seen just once. Sequencing used naive CD4+ T cells sorted from blood. This sample's subset: CD45RA+ positively selected. The receptor set was obtained from a man younger than 35 in good health.

This clone has just one count. DNA of the CDR3: TGCGCCAGCAGCCAAGCGGACAGGGTTGAGGGCTACACCTTC. Translating gives CASSQADRVEGYTF. This chain joins TRBV4-3 and TRBJ1-2, with TRBD1 identical over 8 bases. Trimming at V came to 1 base and at J to 8 bases, leaving 6 bases not matched to a gene. The CDR3 is made up of 14 amino acids. Germline values: CDR1 LGHNA, CDR2 YSLEER.

A remark on this clone: Other nucleotide sequences in the sample specify the same CDR3. The chain couples TRBV27 to TRBJ1-5, with D possibly being TRBD1 (6 bases). This CDR3 spans 14 amino acids. The V end was cut by 5 bases, the J end by 2 bases, with 10 bases between. The germline gives CDR1 MNHEY, CDR2 SMNVEV (reference sequence). The CDR3 bases are TGTGCCAGCAGTCTACGACAGGGCAATCAGCCCCAGCATTTT. Translating gives CASSLRQGNQPQHF.

Of note for this clone: The identical CDR3 is also encoded by other nucleotide sequences in the sample. The genes are TRBV18 and TRBJ2-1; D remains ambiguous. From germline, CDR1 is KGHSH and CDR2 LQKENI. This CDR3 is built from 13 residues. Trimming shortened V by 2 bases and J by 2 bases, and 4 bases separated the two germline ends. CDR3 sequence: CASSPSAYNEQFF. In DNA, the CDR3 is TGTGCCAGCTCACCATCGGCCTACAATGAGCAGTTCTTC.

This chain uses TRBV10-3 with TRBJ1-4, with D tentatively TRBD1 (6 bases). V gave up 7 bases and J gave up 0 bases, with 12 bases separating them. Germline lookup yields CDR1 ENHRY and CDR2 SYGVKD. The CDR3 spans 15 residues. The CDR3 loop is CAINSGEATNEKLFF. DNA for the CDR3: TGTGCCATCAACTCAGGGGAGGCAACTAATGAAAAACTGTTTTTT.

The J gene is TRBJ2-4, the V gene TRBV6-1; 10 bases agree with TRBD1. Germline CDR1 and CDR2: MNHNS and SASEGT. The CDR3 loop spans 16 amino acids. Trimming took 4 bases from V and 0 from J; bases not matched to a gene: 3. CDR3 nucleotide sequence: TGTGCCAGCAGTGGAGGACAGGGGGAAGCCAAAAACATTCAGTACTTC. This translates into CASSGGQGEAKNIQYF.

This chain uses TRBV18 with TRBJ1-5; D is unresolved. V was shortened by 0 bases and J by 7 bases, with 13 bases between the two germline ends. Germline loops: CDR1 KGHSH, CDR2 LQKENI. The CDR3 extends over 15 amino acids. The CDR3 sequence: CASSPPGRAPQPQHF. DNA of the CDR3: TGTGCCAGCTCACCACCGGGGAGGGCACCCCAGCCCCAGCATTTT.

The chain joins TRBV4-1 to TRBJ1-6, with D tentatively TRBD1 (5 bases). The CDR3 has 16 residues. Trimming left V 1 base short and J 3 bases short, with 10 bases between. The germline V gene encodes CDR1 MGHRA and CDR2 YSYEKL. Here the CDR3 DNA reads TGCGCCAGCAGCCAAGCAGCGGGGGTCTATAATTCACCCCTCCACTTT. This translates into CASSQAAGVYNSPLHF.

V usage is TRBV6-8 and J usage is TRBJ2-7, with D tentatively TRBD2 (7 bases). The CDR3 totals 14 residues. Germline values: CDR1 MNHGY, CDR2 SAAAGT. The germline V and J ends were trimmed by 10 bases and 0 bases, with 16 bases remaining between them. CDR3 nucleotides: TGTGCCACCAGGGGTAGACTAGCCTCCTACGAGCAGTACTTC. It yields the protein CATRGRLASYEQYF.

V gene TRBV6-5 combines with J gene TRBJ2-1, with 8 positions matching TRBD2. The CDR3 is made up of 15 amino acids. Germline values: CDR1 MNHEY, CDR2 SVGAGI. With 5 bases clipped from V and 0 bases from J, the junction kept 3 bases outside the gene matches. The CDR3 is CASSKSGSSYNEQFF. The CDR3 DNA reads TGTGCCAGCAGTAAAAGCGGGAGCTCCTACAATGAGCAGTTCTTC.

Of note for this clone: A clone one base away is much larger, so this may be a read error. CDR3: CASSSATSYEQYF. As DNA, the CDR3 is TGTGCCAGCAGCTCGGCTACCTCCTACGAGCAGTACTTC. The chain uses TRBV7-9 and TRBJ2-7; no firm D call. The CDR3 has 13 residues. Germline V gene lookup returns CDR1 SEHNR and CDR2 FQNEAQ (reference sequence). The ends were cut back, 4 bases at V and 0 bases at J, with 7 bases in the middle. Looking up the rest from reference TRBV7-9 and TRBJ2-7 gives the full variable domain: DTGVSQNPRHKITKRGQNVTFRCDPISEHNRLYWYRQTLGQGPEFLTYFQNEAQLEKSRLLSDRFSAERPKGSFSTLEIQRTEQGDSAMYLCASSSATSYEQYFGPGTRLTVT.

The rearrangement links TRBV4-3 to TRBJ1-1; TRBD1 matches at 8 bases. Germline CDR1 and CDR2: LGHNA and YSLEER. This CDR3 is 16 amino acids long. Trimming cost V 0 bases and J 3 bases; bases outside gene matches: 6. CDR3 region: CASSQDTPGGHTEAFF. The CDR3 coding sequence is TGCGCCAGCAGCCAAGATACGCCAGGGGGCCACACTGAAGCTTTCTTT.

This clone has a single count. In the same sample, other DNA sequences code for this CDR3. The chain combines TRBV6-5 with TRBJ1-4, with D tentatively TRBD1 (5 bases). In germline, CDR1 is MNHEY, CDR2 SVGAGI. V was trimmed by 5 bases and J by 0 bases, leaving 7 bases between them. CDR3 length: 14 residues. The CDR3 here is CASSTGATNEKLFF. CDR3 coding DNA: TGTGCCAGCAGTACAGGAGCAACTAATGAAAAACTGTTTTTT.

Remarks on this clone: The sample holds other DNA sequences that translate to the same CDR3. CDR3 region: CASSLDRGLYNEQFF. The CDR3 nucleotides are TGTGCCAGCAGCCTGGACAGGGGGCTGTACAATGAGCAGTTCTTC. The rearrangement uses TRBV7-2 and TRBJ2-1, with TRBD1 matching over 11 bases. V lost 5 bases and J lost 4; bases outside the gene matches: 4. Germline CDR1 and CDR2: SGHTA and FQGNSA. The CDR3 covers 15 residues. Based on the CDR3 plus reference TRBV7-2 and TRBJ2-1, the full variable domain is GAGVSQSPSNKVTEKGKDVELRCDPISGHTALYWYRQSLGQGLEFLIYFQGNSAPDKSGLPSDRFSAERTGGSVSTLTIQRTQQEDSAVYLCASSLDRGLYNEQFFGPGTRLTVL.

A remark on this clone: Distinct nucleotide sequences in the sample also encode this CDR3. V is TRBV11-2 and J is TRBJ2-7, with D hard to call. This CDR3 spans 14 amino acids. Germline V gives CDR1 SGHAT, CDR2 FQNNGV. V was clipped by 0 bases and J by 2 bases, with 8 bases between them. The chain's CDR3 is CASSLDRLTYEQYF. The CDR3 coding sequence is TGTGCCAGCAGCTTAGATCGACTCACCTACGAGCAGTACTTC.

The table lists this clone with a count of one. This CDR3 is CASRPGGTNQETQYF. CDR3 coding DNA: TGTGCCAGCAGACCGGGAGGGACCAACCAAGAGACCCAGTACTTC. The chain has TRBV6-5 and TRBJ2-5; 8 bases match TRBD2. CDR3 length equals 15 residues. The V segment lost 6 bases and the J segment 0 bases; nucleotides outside the gene matches: 6. Germline CDR1 reads MNHEY; CDR2 reads SVGAGI.

This chain links TRBV5-4 with TRBJ2-7; 7 bases are shared with TRBD2. Germline lookup yields CDR1 SGHNT and CDR2 YYREEE (reference sequence). The CDR3 is 15 amino acids. J lost 2 bases, V lost 1 base, and 6 bases had no gene match. In nucleotides, the CDR3 is TGTGCCAGCAGCTTGCCTAGCGGAAAACCCTACGAGCAGTACTTC. Protein: CASSLPSGKPYEQYF.

Worth noting for this clone: Other DNA variants within this sample encode the same CDR3. In DNA, the CDR3 is TGTGCCAGCAGTTACTCCGGGACAGGGAACTATGGCTACACCTTC. Its translation is CASSYSGTGNYGYTF. The chain combines TRBV6-5 with TRBJ1-2; 9 bases map to TRBD1. The V gene end was trimmed by 0 bases and the J gene end by 2 bases; junction bases not matched to a gene: 1. The CDR3 contains 15 residues. The V gene's germline CDR1 is MNHEY and CDR2 SVGAGI.

This CDR3 is CASSRNGETQYF. Written as DNA, the CDR3 is TGTGCCAGCAGCCGGAACGGTGAGACCCAGTACTTC. This chain connects TRBV11-2 to TRBJ2-5; D gene ambiguous. The CDR3 contains 12 residues. Trimming stripped 5 bases from V and 5 bases from J, with 9 bases between. In germline, CDR1 is SGHAT, CDR2 FQNNGV.

V and J are TRBV7-9 and TRBJ1-6, with D perhaps TRBD1 (5 bases). V was shortened by 2 bases and J by 7 bases, with 15 bases between the two germline ends. The germline V gene encodes CDR1 SEHNR and CDR2 FQNEAQ (reference sequence). The CDR3 sequence is 16 residues long. DNA for the CDR3: TGTGCCAGCAGCTTAAGCCGGGGCGCGACCAATTCACCCCTCCACTTT. Translating it yields CASSLSRGATNSPLHF.

On this clone itself: Other DNA variants within this sample encode the same CDR3. The genes are TRBV5-6 and TRBJ2-3; D is ambiguous. The CDR3 is made up of 11 amino acids. Between the trimmed V and J ends, which lost 2 bases and 4 bases, there was a span of 2 bases. Germline V gene sequence: CDR1 SGHDT, CDR2 YYEEEE. As DNA, the CDR3 is TGTGCCAGCAGCTTTGCAGATACGCAGTATTTT. Its translation is CASSFADTQYF.

The chain couples TRBV21-1 to TRBJ1-4; TRBD1, as called in the table, went unchecked against the DNA. TRBV21-1 is a known pseudogene. This CDR3 comprises 18 residues. CDR3 nucleotide sequence: TGTGCCAGCAGCAAAGGCGAGGACAGGGGGTTTGCTAATGAAAAACTGTTTTTT. Translating gives CASSKGEDRGFANEKLFF.

The chain carries TRBV4-3 and TRBJ2-3, with D unresolved. V was trimmed by 0 bases and J by 2 bases, leaving 9 bases between them. CDR3 length equals 15 residues. The germline V gene encodes CDR1 LGHNA and CDR2 YSLEER. CDR3 protein: CASSQDRIATDTQYF. DNA of the CDR3: TGCGCCAGCAGCCAAGATCGGATAGCCACAGATACGCAGTATTTT.

The V call is TRBV5-1, the J call TRBJ1-1; D not certain. Between the trimmed V and J ends, which lost 6 bases and 2 bases, there was a span of 14 bases. CDR1 and CDR2 from the germline V gene are SGHRS and YFSETQ. The CDR3 length is 14 residues. The CDR3 DNA sequence: TGCGCCAGCAAACCGGACGGATCTAACACTGAAGCTTTCTTT. Its protein is CASKPDGSNTEAFF.

The chain carries TRBV5-5 and TRBJ1-6; D is uncertain. Germline values: CDR1 SGHKS, CDR2 YYEKEE (reference sequence). This CDR3 is built from 14 residues. V was shortened by 1 base and J by 6 bases, with 8 bases between the two germline ends. The CDR3 protein is CASSLIDLNSPLHF. CDR3 bases: TGTGCCAGCAGCTTGATTGATCTTAATTCACCCCTCCACTTT.

The rearrangement links TRBV6-1 to TRBJ2-3; TRBD2 matches 13 bases. V lost 6 bases to trimming and J lost 12 bases; unmatched junction nucleotides: 12. Germline V gene sequence: CDR1 MNHNS, CDR2 SASEGT. The CDR3 contains 15 residues. CDR3 sequence (DNA): TGTGCCAGCAGGCCCTGGACTAGCGGGGGTTTCACCCAGTATTTT. This sequence encodes CASRPWTSGGFTQYF.

The chain uses TRBV6-5 and TRBJ2-7; 7 bases are a match to TRBD2. CDR1 is MNHEY and CDR2 is SVGAGI in the germline V gene. This CDR3 is 12 amino acids long. After removal of 5 bases from V and 5 bases from J, the junction contained 3 bases not matched to a gene. This CDR3 is CASSRGDHEQYF. The CDR3 DNA reads as TGTGCCAGCAGTCGGGGGGACCACGAGCAGTACTTC.

V gene TRBV6-5 combines with J gene TRBJ2-2; the D gene is possibly TRBD2 (6 bases). The CDR3 length is 16 residues. With 0 bases removed from V and 5 bases from J, the gap between germline ends came to 13 bases. Germline V CDR1 and CDR2: MNHEY, SVGAGI. In DNA, the CDR3 is TGTGCCAGCAGTTACTCGAGCGGGTCGGAGACCGGGGAGCTGTTTTTT. Translating gives CASSYSSGSETGELFF.

This chain joins TRBV6-1 and TRBJ1-3; D is unresolved. CDR1 and CDR2 from the germline V gene are MNHNS and SASEGT. V lost 1 base and J 3 bases, leaving 10 bases between the germline ends. The CDR3 runs to 15 residues. CDR3 nucleotide sequence: TGTGCCAGCAGTGAAGTACAGTACGGTGGAAACACCATATATTTT. This translates into CASSEVQYGGNTIYF.